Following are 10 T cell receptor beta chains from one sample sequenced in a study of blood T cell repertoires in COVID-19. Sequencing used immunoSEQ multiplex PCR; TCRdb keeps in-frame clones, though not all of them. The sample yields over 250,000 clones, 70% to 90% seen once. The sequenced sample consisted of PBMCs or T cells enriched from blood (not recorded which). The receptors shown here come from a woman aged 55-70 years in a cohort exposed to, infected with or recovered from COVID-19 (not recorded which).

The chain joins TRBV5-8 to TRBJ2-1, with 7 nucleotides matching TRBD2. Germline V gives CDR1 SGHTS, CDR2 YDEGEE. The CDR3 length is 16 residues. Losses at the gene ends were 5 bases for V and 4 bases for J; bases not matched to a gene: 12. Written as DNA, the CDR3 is TGTGCCAGCAGACGGGGACTGGGAGGGTCTTACAATGAGCAGTTCTTC. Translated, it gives CASRRGLGGSYNEQFF.

As DNA, the CDR3 is TGTGCCAGAAGCTTGAGGGACCCACCATTGGGGGCACCAAACACCGGGGAGCTGTTTTTT. Its protein product is CARSLRDPPLGAPNTGELFF. The chain couples TRBV5-3 to TRBJ2-2, with D perhaps TRBD1 (6 bases). TRBV5-3 is given ORF status, its function remaining uncertain. The CDR3 consists of 20 residues. Trimming took off 1 base at V and 2 bases at J, with 24 bases between the two ends.

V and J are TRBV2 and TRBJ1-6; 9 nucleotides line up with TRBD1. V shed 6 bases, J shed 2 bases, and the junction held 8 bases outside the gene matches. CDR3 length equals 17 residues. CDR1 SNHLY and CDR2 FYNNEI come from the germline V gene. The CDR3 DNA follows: TGTGCCAGCAGGGGAGGACAGGGGAGAACCTATAATTCACCCCTCCACTTT. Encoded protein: CASRGGQGRTYNSPLHF.

The DNA for the CDR3 is TGCGCCAGCAGCTTGTCCGGGAGTCTCAATGAGCAGTTCTTC. Its translation is CASSLSGSLNEQFF. J is TRBJ2-1 and V is TRBV5-1, with D maybe TRBD2 (6 bases). The V gene lost 1 base and the J gene lost 6 bases, with 11 bases spanning the gap. The CDR3 consists of 14 residues. Per germline, CDR1 SGHRS and CDR2 YFSETQ.

In DNA form, the CDR3 reads TGTGCCAGCAGCTACATGACAGGCAGCTCCGAAAAACTGTTTTTT. It translates to CASSYMTGSSEKLFF. This rearrangement joins TRBV28 to TRBJ1-4; tentative D call: TRBD1 (6 bases). In germline, CDR1 is MDHEN, CDR2 SYDVKM. The V gene lost 6 bases and the J gene lost 8 bases, with 19 bases spanning the gap. This CDR3 has 15 residues.

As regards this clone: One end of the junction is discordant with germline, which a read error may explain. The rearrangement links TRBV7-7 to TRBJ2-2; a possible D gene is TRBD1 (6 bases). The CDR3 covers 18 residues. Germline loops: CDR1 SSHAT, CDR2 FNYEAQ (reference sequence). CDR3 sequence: CASSLWIGTRGETGELFF. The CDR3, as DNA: TGTGCTAGCAGCTTATGGATTGGGACCAGGGGAGAAACCGGGGAGCTGTTTTTT.

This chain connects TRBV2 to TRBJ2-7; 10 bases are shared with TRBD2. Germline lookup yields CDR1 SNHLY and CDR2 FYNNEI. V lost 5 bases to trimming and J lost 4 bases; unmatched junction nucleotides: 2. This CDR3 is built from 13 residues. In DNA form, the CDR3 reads TGTGCCAGCAGTAAGGGACTAGCGTACGAGCAGTACTTC. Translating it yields CASSKGLAYEQYF.

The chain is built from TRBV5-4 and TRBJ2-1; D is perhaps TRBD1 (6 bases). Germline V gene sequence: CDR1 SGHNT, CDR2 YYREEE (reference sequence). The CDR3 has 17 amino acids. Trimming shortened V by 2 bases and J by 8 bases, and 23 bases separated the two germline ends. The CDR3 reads CASSLPRGLQGMYEQFF. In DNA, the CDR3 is TGTGCCAGCAGCTTACCCCGGGGTCTCCAGGGGATGTATGAGCAGTTCTTC.

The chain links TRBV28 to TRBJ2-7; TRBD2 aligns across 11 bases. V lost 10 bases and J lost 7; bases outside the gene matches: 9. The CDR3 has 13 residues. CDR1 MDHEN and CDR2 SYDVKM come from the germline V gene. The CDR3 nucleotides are TGTGCCATCCGGACTAGCGGGCGAGAAGAGCAGTACTTC. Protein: CAIRTSGREEQYF. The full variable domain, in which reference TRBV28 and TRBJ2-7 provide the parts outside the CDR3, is DVKVTQSSRYLVKRTGEKVFLECVQDMDHENMFWYRQDPGLGLRLIYFSYDVKMKEKGDIPEGYSVSREKKERFSLILESASTNQTSMYLCAIRTSGREEQYFGPGTRLTVT.

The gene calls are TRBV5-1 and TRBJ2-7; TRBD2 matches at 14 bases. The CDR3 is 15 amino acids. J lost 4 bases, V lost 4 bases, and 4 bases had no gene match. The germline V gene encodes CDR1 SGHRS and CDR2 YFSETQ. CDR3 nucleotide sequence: TGCGCCAGCAGCCCGGGACTAGCGGGAGTATACGAGCAGTACTTC. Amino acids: CASSPGLAGVYEQYF.